This TCR beta chain appears in the sequencing data of a study of beta chain features in type 1 diabetes. The sequenced template was cDNA made from the entire isolated RNA. Assay used: immunoSEQ multiplex PCR; TCRdb lists only in-frame clones, some missing. The table has 680,000 or so clones, less than 20% seen once. Germline CDR1 is ENHRY and CDR2 is SYGVKD. The CDR3 is made up of 15 amino acids. Unmatched junction bases numbered 4, after V lost 6 bases and J lost 1 base. Input material: naive CD4+ T cells from blood. The chain uses TRBV10-3 and TRBJ2-1; TRBD1 agrees at 9 bases. This TCR derives from a man between 18 and 29 years old in good health. CDR3 protein: CAISTGQGSYNEQFF. CDR3 coding DNA: TGTGCCATCAGCACGGGACAGGGTTCCTACAATGAGCAGTTCTTC.